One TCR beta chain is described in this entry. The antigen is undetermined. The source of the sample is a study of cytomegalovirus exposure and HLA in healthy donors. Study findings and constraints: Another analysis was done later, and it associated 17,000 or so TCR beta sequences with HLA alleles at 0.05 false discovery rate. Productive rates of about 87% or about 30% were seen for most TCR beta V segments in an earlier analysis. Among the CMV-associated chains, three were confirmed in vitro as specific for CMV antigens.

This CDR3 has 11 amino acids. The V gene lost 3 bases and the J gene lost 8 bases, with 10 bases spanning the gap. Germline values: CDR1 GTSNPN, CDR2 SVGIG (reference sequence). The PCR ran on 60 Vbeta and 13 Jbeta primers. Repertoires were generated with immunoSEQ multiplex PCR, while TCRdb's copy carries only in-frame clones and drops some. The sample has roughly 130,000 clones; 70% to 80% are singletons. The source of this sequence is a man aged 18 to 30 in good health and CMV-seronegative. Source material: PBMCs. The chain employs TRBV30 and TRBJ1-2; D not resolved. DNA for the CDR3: TGTGCCTGGAGGATCGGGAGGGGCTACACCTTC. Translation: CAWRIGRGYTF.